The rows below give T cell receptor beta chains drawn from one sample of a study of regulatory T cells in long-lasting Graves disease. From the multiplex PCR reads, TCRdb called clonotypes with MiXCR, one entry per CDR3 protein. The table has about 380,000 distinct CDR3 sequences, less than 20% seen once. The material was peripheral blood mononuclear cells (PBMCs), obtained at new diagnosis, from a patient treated with antithyroid drugs. Receptors originate from a female donor with Graves disease. CDR3s include the opening cysteine and the closing phenylalanine or tryptophan. The D gene is left open where the match is weak. Not every row has a clone size; where given, it reads once, few, many or a size class.

len	d_gene	j_gene	v_gene	abundance	CDR3aa	CDR3nt
15	.	TRBJ2-1	TRBV27	few	CASSSPGPLYNEQFF	TGTGCCAGCAGTAGCCCGGGACCCCTATACAATGAGCAGTTCTTC
14	.	TRBJ1-1	TRBV3-1	few	CASSQGGGRTEAFF	TGTGCCAGCAGTCAGGGAGGGGGTCGCACTGAAGCTTTCTTT
14	.	TRBJ1-6	TRBV7-9	.	CASSLEGGASPLHF	TGTGCCAGCAGCTTAGAGGGGGGCGCCTCACCCCTCCACTTT
15	TRBD1	TRBJ2-7	TRBV7-9	many	CASSTLETGSYEQYF	TGTGCCAGCAGCACTTTGGAGACAGGGAGTTACGAGCAGTACTTC
16	TRBD2	TRBJ2-5	TRBV6-1	few	CASSPLIAGGRETQYF	TGTGCCAGCAGTCCCCTAATAGCGGGGGGGCGGGAGACCCAGTACTTC
16	TRBD1	TRBJ1-4	TRBV12-5	many	CASGSGTGGTNEKLFF	TGTGCTAGTGGTTCTGGGACAGGAGGTACTAATGAAAAACTGTTTTTT
15	TRBD1	TRBJ1-1	TRBV5-6	many	CASSIGTGAGAEAFF	TGTGCCAGCAGCATCGGGACAGGGGCTGGGGCTGAAGCTTTCTTT
18	TRBD1	TRBJ1-5	TRBV7-9	many	CASSEVRRDRGRGQPQHF	TGTGCCAGCAGCGAGGTTCGCCGGGACAGGGGGCGCGGTCAGCCCCAGCATTTT
13	.	TRBJ2-5	TRBV7-3	many	CASSATYQETQYF	TGTGCCAGCAGCGCCACCTACCAAGAGACCCAGTACTTC
14	.	TRBJ2-1	TRBV28	many	CASSYRAEYNEQFF	TGTGCCAGCAGTTACAGGGCGGAATACAATGAGCAGTTCTTC
14	.	TRBJ1-3	TRBV12-3/TRBV12-4	many	CASGSGISGNTIYF	TGTGCCAGCGGTTCCGGCATCTCTGGAAACACCATATATTTT
20	TRBD2	TRBJ2-1	TRBV6-5	many	CASSYSKGRLAGSSINEQFF	TGTGCCAGCAGTTACTCGAAGGGGCGGCTAGCGGGTTCTTCGATCAATGAGCAGTTCTTC
15	TRBD1	TRBJ2-6	TRBV20-1	many	CSAGDSSSGANVLTF	TGCAGTGCTGGGGACAGTAGCTCTGGGGCCAACGTCCTGACTTTC
12	TRBD1	TRBJ1-2	TRBV12-3/TRBV12-4	many	CATTGTGGGYTF	TGTGCCACCACCGGGACAGGGGGTGGCTACACCTTC
14	TRBD1	TRBJ2-5	TRBV6-2/TRBV6-3	many	CASSQRQGWETQYF	TGTGCCAGCAGCCAAAGACAGGGATGGGAGACCCAGTACTTC
16	.	TRBJ2-7	TRBV7-2	many	CASSGITGTLSYEQYF	TGTGCCAGCAGCGGCATTACAGGGACCCTCTCCTACGAGCAGTACTTC
14	.	TRBJ1-5	TRBV7-2	many	CASSFSRSNQPQHF	TGTGCCAGCAGCTTCAGTAGAAGCAATCAGCCCCAGCATTTT
17	TRBD2	TRBJ2-1	TRBV28	many	CASSQPSTSGIFNEQFF	TGTGCCAGCAGTCAACCCTCCACTAGCGGGATATTTAATGAGCAGTTCTTC
16	.	TRBJ1-4	TRBV13	many	CASSLGQRRIGPKLFF	TGTGCCAGCAGCTTAGGCCAGAGGAGGATTGGCCCAAAACTGTTTTTT
12	.	TRBJ2-3	TRBV27	many	CASSLSSDTQYF	TGTGCCAGCAGTTTATCGTCAGATACGCAGTATTTT
13	.	TRBJ1-2	TRBV2	.	CATGAATNYGYTF	TGTGCCACGGGGGCCGCTACTAACTATGGCTACACCTTC
13	.	TRBJ2-7	TRBV2	many	CASTRDDSYEQYF	TGTGCCAGCACCCGGGACGACTCCTACGAGCAGTACTTC
14	.	TRBJ1-4	TRBV18	many	CASSTGRANEKLFF	TGTGCCAGCTCAACGGGGAGAGCTAATGAAAAACTGTTTTTT
13	TRBD2	TRBJ2-1	TRBV20-1	many	CSALADSYNEQFF	TGCAGTGCTCTAGCGGACTCCTACAATGAGCAGTTCTTC
13	.	TRBJ1-5	TRBV12-3/TRBV12-4	many	CASSSGEWQPQHF	TGTGCCAGCTCCTCAGGGGAATGGCAGCCCCAGCATTTT
14	.	TRBJ1-2	TRBV27	once	CASSLSRGSNGYTF	TGTGCCAGCAGTTTAAGTAGGGGAAGTAATGGCTACACCTTC
14	.	TRBJ2-6	TRBV4-2	.	CASTTVTGANVLTF	TGTGCCAGCACCACCGTTACTGGGGCCAACGTCCTGACTTTC
15	TRBD1	TRBJ2-3	TRBV13	many	CASSGGQGAADTQYF	TGTGCCAGCAGCGGAGGACAGGGGGCGGCGGATACGCAGTATTTT
13	.	TRBJ1-2	TRBV27	many	CASSLLGSYGYTF	TGTGCCAGCAGTTTATTGGGGAGCTATGGCTACACCTTC
14	.	TRBJ1-2	TRBV9	.	CASSQVVVQGGYTF	TGTGCCAGCAGCCAGGTCGTAGTACAGGGAGGCTACACCTTC
16	.	TRBJ2-3	TRBV3-1	many	CASSQTLQGVADTQYF	TGTGCCAGCAGCCAAACACTACAGGGTGTTGCAGATACGCAGTATTTT
19	.	TRBJ1-6	TRBV6-2/TRBV6-3	.	CASSYGGGPSRWNGSPLHF	TGTGCCAGCAGTTACGGGGGGGGACCTAGCCGGTGGAATGGATCACCCCTCCACTTT
13	.	TRBJ2-1	TRBV5-6	many	CASRSVAEPEQFF	TGTGCCAGCCGATCTGTAGCGGAGCCAGAGCAGTTCTTC
16	TRBD2	TRBJ2-1	TRBV27	many	CASSWGGPGGDNEQFF	TGTGCCAGCAGTTGGGGGGGTCCGGGAGGAGACAATGAGCAGTTCTTC
16	.	TRBJ2-3	TRBV12-3/TRBV12-4	many	CASRNLLVSSTDTQYF	TGTGCCAGCAGGAACCTCTTAGTATCTAGCACAGATACGCAGTATTTT
16	.	TRBJ2-1	TRBV6-2/TRBV6-3	many	CASTTTRGGAHNEQFF	TGTGCCAGCACCACCACACGCGGAGGGGCGCACAATGAGCAGTTCTTC
15	.	TRBJ2-2	TRBV28	.	CASSPGGGFGSELFF	TGTGCCAGCAGTCCTGGGGGCGGGTTCGGGTCGGAGCTGTTTTTT
15	.	TRBJ1-2	TRBV7-8	many	CASSLGRGSGDGYTF	TGTGCCAGCAGCTTAGGGAGGGGTTCAGGTGATGGCTACACCTTC
14	.	TRBJ2-1	TRBV7-2	many	CASSFPGEGYEQFF	TGTGCCAGCAGCTTTCCAGGGGAGGGGTATGAGCAGTTCTTC
16	.	TRBJ2-1	TRBV5-1	few	CASSLLSGNSYNEQFF	TGCGCCAGCAGCCTCCTTAGCGGAAATTCCTACAATGAGCAGTTCTTC
15	.	TRBJ1-5	TRBV9	few	CASSVGGGRSQPQHF	TGTGCCAGCAGCGTAGGCGGGGGGAGAAGTCAGCCCCAGCATTTT
15	.	TRBJ2-7	TRBV5-1	many	CASSLGGGSSYEQYF	TGCGCCAGCAGTCTAGGAGGGGGTTCTTCCTACGAGCAGTACTTC
16	.	TRBJ1-2	TRBV14	few	CASSQDLGDPLWGYTF	TGTGCCAGCAGCCAAGACTTGGGAGATCCCCTATGGGGCTACACCTTC
16	TRBD1	TRBJ1-2	TRBV3-1	many	CASSQDYQGGGYGYTF	TGTGCCAGCAGCCAAGATTATCAGGGGGGTGGCTATGGCTACACCTTC
17	.	TRBJ1-1	TRBV9	many	CASSILGGAYQNTEAFF	TGTGCCAGCAGCATCTTAGGGGGGGCCTATCAGAACACTGAAGCTTTCTTT
18	TRBD2	TRBJ2-1	TRBV27	many	CASSFTGLAGSSYNEQFF	TGTGCCAGCAGTTTCACGGGACTAGCGGGGAGCTCCTACAATGAGCAGTTCTTC
13	.	TRBJ2-1	TRBV6-1	many	CASSNDYYNEQFF	TGTGCCAGCAGTAACGACTATTACAATGAGCAGTTCTTC
14	.	TRBJ2-3	TRBV11-2	many	CASSLSLNTDTQYF	TGTGCCAGCAGCTTAAGCCTGAACACAGATACGCAGTATTTT
13	.	TRBJ2-3	TRBV12-5	many	CASGLGTSDTQYF	TGTGCTAGTGGTTTGGGGACCTCGGATACGCAGTATTTT